The clone carrying this TCR beta chain was found many times. This CDR3 spans 13 amino acids. Germline CDR1 reads DFQATT; CDR2 reads SNEGSKA (reference sequence). Hyperthyroidism qualified as stable when ophthalmopathy did not develop within 18 months of follow-up. Clinical symptoms and serum thyroxine were used for diagnosis; TRAb, thyroid ultrasound and orbital computed tomography were also relied on. The starting material, about 9.9 ml of fresh peripheral blood, provided the PBMCs. The data were taken from a study of Graves' ophthalmopathy and Graves' hyperthyroidism. Whole-study context: Peripheral blood sampling occurred at initial diagnosis, before any treatment.

CDR3 regions of TCR beta were amplified from RNA transcripts. An initial RT-PCR round employing HTBI primers preceded a second-round multiplex PCR. TCRdb re-analysed the multiplex PCR reads in MiXCR, keeping a single row per CDR3 protein. Altogether about 370,000 distinct CDR3 sequences are present, about a sixth being singletons, with the ten largest covering roughly 2.4%. Specimen: peripheral blood. V and J are TRBV20-1 and TRBJ2-5, with 10 bases that match TRBD2. The TCR comes from an adult woman with stable Graves' hyperthyroidism. The CDR3 protein is CSAGLAGVETQYF. The CDR3 DNA is TGCAGCGCGGGGCTAGCGGGAGTAGAGACCCAGTACTTC.